This TCR beta chain was captured in a study of molecular identifiers for immune sequencing clone quantification. TCRdb reanalysed the PCR reads using MiXCR and keeps one entry per CDR3 protein. The table lists about 36,000 distinct CDR3 sequences, 15% to 20% of them singletons. This clonotype was counted many times. Its antigen is undetermined. Germline-derived CDR1 and CDR2 are DFQATT and SNEGSKA (reference sequence). J lost 4 bases, V lost 6 bases, and 5 bases had no gene match. The CDR3 is 13 amino acids. Sorting isolated naive CD8 T cells as CD8+CD4-CCR7+CD45RA+ events. Study observations and caveats: Clones of above 20 RNA copies carried over 98% of effector molecules; in naive cells they carried under 1%. Underestimated sizes of highly expanded clones could result from identical TCR molecules that share a barcode. Spiked Jurkat TCR RNA equivalent to one cell reportedly surfaced among over 850,000 naive cells.

The J gene is TRBJ2-5, the V gene TRBV20-1; 10 nucleotides agree with TRBD1. Sequencing was performed on naive CD8+ T cells from blood, with Jurkat cell RNA spiked in. Subset of the sample: FACS-sorted CD8+CD4-CCR7+CD45RA+ naive T cells. The origin of this receptor is a human donor in good health. Some libraries in this study had Jurkat cell RNA spiked in. CDR3 region: CSAEDRGRETQYF. As DNA, the CDR3 is TGCAGTGCCGAAGACAGGGGGCGAGAGACCCAGTACTTC.